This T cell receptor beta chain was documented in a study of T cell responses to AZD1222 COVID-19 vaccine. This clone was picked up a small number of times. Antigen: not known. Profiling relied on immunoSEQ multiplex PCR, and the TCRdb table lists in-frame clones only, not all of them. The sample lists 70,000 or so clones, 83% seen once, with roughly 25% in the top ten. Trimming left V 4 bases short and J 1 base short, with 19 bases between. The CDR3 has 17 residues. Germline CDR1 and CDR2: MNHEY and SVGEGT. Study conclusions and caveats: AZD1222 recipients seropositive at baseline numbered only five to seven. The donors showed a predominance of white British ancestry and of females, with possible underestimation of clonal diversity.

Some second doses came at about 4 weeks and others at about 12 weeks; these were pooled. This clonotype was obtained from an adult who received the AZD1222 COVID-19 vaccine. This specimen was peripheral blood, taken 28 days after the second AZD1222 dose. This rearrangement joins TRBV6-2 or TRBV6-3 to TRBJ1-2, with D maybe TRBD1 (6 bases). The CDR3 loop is CASSSHWSGAINYGYTF. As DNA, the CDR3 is TGTGCCAGCAGTTCCCATTGGTCAGGGGCGATTAACTATGGCTACACCTTC.